Below, one T cell receptor (beta chain) is given with its context. What it recognizes is unknown. Each CDR3 protein is one row after TCRdb ran MiXCR on the reads. This table holds a few hundred thousand distinct CDR3 sequences, approximately 10% found once. This record comes from a study of T cell repertoires in cytomegalovirus infection. Study background: An indication of both CMV infection and matching HLA type came from public TCR beta signatures.

CDR3 length equals 15 residues. The germline V gene encodes CDR1 DFQATT and CDR2 SNEGSKA (reference sequence). V trimming: 5 bases; J trimming: 2 bases; junction bases outside the gene matches: 8. Study-level findings and limits: HLA-C-restricted CMV clonotypes gave the most frequent clonotype in two of eight donors.

V and J are TRBV20-1 and TRBJ2-7; the match to TRBD2 covers 11 bases. This sequence was found in a human donor in good health (CMV status not recorded). Some clones in this sample may be carry-over from other donors' samples. What was sequenced was PBMCs. In DNA, the CDR3 is TGCAGTGCTCTCTCGGTGACTAGCGGGACCTACGAGCAGTACTTC. This codes for CSALSVTSGTYEQYF.